This T cell receptor (beta chain) was observed in a study of CD8 T cells in Susac syndrome. V shed 7 bases, J shed 11 bases, and the junction held 12 bases outside the gene matches. CDR1 and CDR2 from the germline V gene are DFQATT and SNEGSKA (reference sequence). The CDR3 covers 13 residues. The authors reverse transcribed about 0.5 to 1 ug RNA with random hexamers. TCRdb reprocessed the immunoSEQ multiplex PCR reads with MiXCR, giving one entry per CDR3 protein. The repertoire holds a few hundred thousand distinct CDR3 sequences, 95% seen once, with 0.08% to 0.095% in the top ten. Sequencing was performed on CD4+ T cells from PBMCs. The TCR was taken from a human donor with multiple sclerosis. The J gene is TRBJ1-1, the V gene TRBV20-1; 11 positions match TRBD1. Here the CDR3 reads CSVNGQGAGDAFF. For the CDR3, the DNA is TGCAGTGTCAACGGACAGGGGGCTGGAGATGCTTTCTTT.